This TCR beta chain originates from a study of Ad26.COV2.S vaccination and SARS-CoV-2 variants. Broader study findings: Vaccinated and placebo-treated recipients had similar non-spike TCR breadth. Individuals receiving vaccine had higher spike-specific TCR breadth than placebo recipients did.

Details on this clone: The antigen is not known.

Losses at the gene ends were 2 bases for V and 5 bases for J; bases not matched to a gene: 15. Germline assignment: CDR1 SGHDN and CDR2 FVKESK. This CDR3 contains 19 residues. The treatment was: 19 received Ad26.COV2.S at low or high dose, single or two shots; about 5 received placebo; per-sample allocation not given. Following the first vaccine or placebo injection, samples were taken on day 63. The method was immunoSEQ multiplex PCR; TCRdb's version includes in-frame clones alone and lacks a portion of them. The table includes some 350,000 clones, 85% to 90% detected once. The chain links TRBV14 to TRBJ2-5; 12 bases align to TRBD2. The sequence was obtained from a person aged 18-60 years who received the Ad26.COV2.S COVID-19 vaccine or a placebo. This sample comprised peripheral blood, obtained in a trial of Ad26.COV2.S vaccine versus placebo. The chain's CDR3 is CASSQLKALAGGQVETQYF. DNA for the CDR3: TGTGCCAGCAGCCAACTTAAAGCCCTAGCGGGGGGGCAGGTGGAGACCCAGTACTTC.